Listed below are T cell receptor beta chains from one sample, sequenced in a study of blood T cell repertoires in COVID-19. The repertoire was sequenced with immunoSEQ multiplex PCR; TCRdb's copy has only in-frame clones and lacks some. Of fewer than 110,000 clones in the sample, about 89% were seen once. What was sequenced was peripheral blood. All receptors come from a man aged 35 to 55 with active or convalescent COVID-19. The CDR3 runs from the conserved cysteine through the conserved F or W. A D gene is named only where the DNA matches it firmly. Not all rows give a size; the values are once, few, many and, for expanded clones, a class.

j_call: TRBJ1-5; clone_size: few; v_call: TRBV19; d_call: -; cdr3_nt: TGTGCCAGTAGGCCCGACAGGTTAGGAGTGGTTCAGCCCCAGCATTTT; cdr3_aa: CASRPDRLGVVQPQHF
j_call: TRBJ1-3; clone_size: once; v_call: TRBV7-2; d_call: -; cdr3_nt: TGTGCCAGCAGCTTAGTTTATTCCTTTCCGGGTGCGGGAAACACCATATATTTT; cdr3_aa: CASSLVYSFPGAGNTIYF
j_call: TRBJ1-5; clone_size: once; v_call: TRBV30; d_call: -; cdr3_nt: TGTGCCTGGAGTGAGGGGGTTGTAAGCCATCAGCCCCAGCATTTT; cdr3_aa: CAWSEGVVSHQPQHF
j_call: TRBJ2-7; clone_size: -; v_call: TRBV11-1; d_call: -; cdr3_nt: TGTGCCAGCAGTTCTTGGACACAGGCAGGGTACGAGCAGTACTTC; cdr3_aa: CASSSWTQAGYEQYF
j_call: TRBJ1-4; clone_size: -; v_call: TRBV6-6; d_call: -; cdr3_nt: TGTGCCAGCAGTTCGGGACTGGATGAAAAACTGTTTTTT; cdr3_aa: CASSSGLDEKLFF
j_call: TRBJ1-5; clone_size: -; v_call: TRBV28; d_call: -; cdr3_nt: TGTGCCAGCAGTTTAGGTGGGGTCTCGGGACAGCCCCAGCATTTT; cdr3_aa: CASSLGGVSGQPQHF
j_call: TRBJ1-4; clone_size: -; v_call: TRBV9; d_call: TRBD1; cdr3_nt: TGTGCCAGCAGCGTGGCCGGGACAGGGTACGAAAAACTGTTTTTT; cdr3_aa: CASSVAGTGYEKLFF
j_call: TRBJ2-7; clone_size: -; v_call: TRBV9; d_call: TRBD1; cdr3_nt: TGTGCCAGCAGCGTAGAGGACAGGGGGCCCTACGAGCAGTACTTC; cdr3_aa: CASSVEDRGPYEQYF
j_call: TRBJ1-2; clone_size: once; v_call: TRBV28; d_call: TRBD1; cdr3_nt: TGTGCCAGCAGTGCGGGACAGGTGGATGGCTACACCTTC; cdr3_aa: CASSAGQVDGYTF
j_call: TRBJ2-1; clone_size: -; v_call: TRBV6-6; d_call: TRBD1; cdr3_nt: TGTGCCAGCAGAAGCGGTACAGGGGTCAATGAGCAGTTCTTC; cdr3_aa: CASRSGTGVNEQFF
j_call: TRBJ1-4; clone_size: -; v_call: TRBV7-9; d_call: TRBD1; cdr3_nt: TGTGCCAGCAGCTTAAGGACAGGGATTAATGAAAAACTGTTTTTT; cdr3_aa: CASSLRTGINEKLFF
j_call: TRBJ2-3; clone_size: -; v_call: TRBV5-4; d_call: TRBD2; cdr3_nt: TGTGCCAGCAGCTCACTCGGACTAGCGGGAGAAGATACGCAGTATTTT; cdr3_aa: CASSSLGLAGEDTQYF
j_call: TRBJ1-1; clone_size: -; v_call: TRBV27; d_call: -; cdr3_nt: TGTGCCAGCAGTTCGCCTGCAGGGCCGGGCACTGAAGCTTTCTTT; cdr3_aa: CASSSPAGPGTEAFF
j_call: TRBJ1-1; clone_size: -; v_call: TRBV27; d_call: -; cdr3_nt: TGTGCCAGCAGTTTAACACAGGGATTGGGCACTGAAGCTTTCTTT; cdr3_aa: CASSLTQGLGTEAFF
j_call: TRBJ2-7; clone_size: -; v_call: TRBV12-3/TRBV12-4; d_call: TRBD2; cdr3_nt: TGTGCCAGCAGGGAGCTAGCGGGTGAGCAGTACTTC; cdr3_aa: CASRELAGEQYF
j_call: TRBJ2-2; clone_size: -; v_call: TRBV9; d_call: TRBD2; cdr3_nt: TGTGCCAGCAGCGACCTAGCGGGAGGGAACACCGGGGAGCTGTTTTTT; cdr3_aa: CASSDLAGGNTGELFF
j_call: TRBJ2-1; clone_size: -; v_call: TRBV5-1; d_call: -; cdr3_nt: TGCGCCAGCTCTCTATTTTACAATGAGCAGTTCTTC; cdr3_aa: CASSLFYNEQFF
j_call: TRBJ2-1; clone_size: -; v_call: TRBV6-6; d_call: -; cdr3_nt: TGTGCCAGCAGCAACAATGAGCAGTTCTTC; cdr3_aa: CASSNNEQFF
j_call: TRBJ2-3; clone_size: -; v_call: TRBV18; d_call: TRBD1; cdr3_nt: TGTGCCAGCCACAGGGGGAAGACAGATACGCAGTATTTT; cdr3_aa: CASHRGKTDTQYF
j_call: TRBJ2-7; clone_size: -; v_call: TRBV6-5; d_call: TRBD1; cdr3_nt: TGTGCCAGCAGTACGAGGACAGGTGGGGTCGAGCAGTACTTC; cdr3_aa: CASSTRTGGVEQYF
j_call: TRBJ1-5; clone_size: -; v_call: TRBV19; d_call: TRBD1; cdr3_nt: TGTGCCAGTAGCACAGGGGTCGGCAATCAGCCCCAGCATTTT; cdr3_aa: CASSTGVGNQPQHF
j_call: TRBJ1-5; clone_size: -; v_call: TRBV6-5; d_call: -; cdr3_nt: TGTGCCAGCAGATGGGAGGGACACAATAATCAGCCCCAGCATTTT; cdr3_aa: CASRWEGHNNQPQHF
j_call: TRBJ2-7; clone_size: once; v_call: TRBV4-1; d_call: -; cdr3_nt: TGCGCCAGCAGCCAAGAGGGCAAAGATTACGAGCAGTACTTC; cdr3_aa: CASSQEGKDYEQYF
j_call: TRBJ1-2; clone_size: -; v_call: TRBV18; d_call: TRBD1; cdr3_nt: TGTGCCAGCTCACCACCAACCGGGACAGGCGGGGGCTACACCTTC; cdr3_aa: CASSPPTGTGGGYTF
j_call: TRBJ1-4; clone_size: -; v_call: TRBV9; d_call: TRBD1; cdr3_nt: TGTGCCAGCAGCGAACCGGGACAGGGCCGCGAAAAACTGTTTTTT; cdr3_aa: CASSEPGQGREKLFF
j_call: TRBJ1-4; clone_size: few; v_call: TRBV19; d_call: TRBD1; cdr3_nt: TGTGCCAGTGCCGACAGGGCAGCAACTAATGAAAAACTGTTTTTT; cdr3_aa: CASADRAATNEKLFF
j_call: TRBJ2-1; clone_size: -; v_call: TRBV5-1; d_call: -; cdr3_nt: TGCGCCAGCAGTTTGTTTCCCGGGACATCCCAAAAAAATGAGCAGTTCTTC; cdr3_aa: CASSLFPGTSQKNEQFF
j_call: TRBJ2-5; clone_size: once; v_call: TRBV19; d_call: -; cdr3_nt: TGTGCCAGTAGTATAGCGGACCAAGAGACCCAGTACTTC; cdr3_aa: CASSIADQETQYF
j_call: TRBJ1-1; clone_size: -; v_call: TRBV11-2; d_call: TRBD1; cdr3_nt: TGTGCCAGCAGCCTATACAGGGGAGGCACTGAAGCTTTCTTT; cdr3_aa: CASSLYRGGTEAFF
j_call: TRBJ2-5; clone_size: -; v_call: TRBV30; d_call: -; cdr3_nt: TGTGCCTGGACCCCGGGACTCCATGAGACCCAGTACTTC; cdr3_aa: CAWTPGLHETQYF
j_call: TRBJ2-3; clone_size: -; v_call: TRBV28; d_call: TRBD2; cdr3_nt: TGTGCCAGCGTTAATCGGGGGGGAGATATCGCGCAGTATTTT; cdr3_aa: CASVNRGGDIAQYF
j_call: TRBJ1-4; clone_size: -; v_call: TRBV28; d_call: -; cdr3_nt: TGTGCCAGCAGTTTAGGGGGGGCTGCTAATGAAAAACTGTTTTTT; cdr3_aa: CASSLGGAANEKLFF
j_call: TRBJ2-7; clone_size: -; v_call: TRBV27; d_call: -; cdr3_nt: TGTGCCAGCAGCACGGACACTGGGTACGAGCAGTACTTC; cdr3_aa: CASSTDTGYEQYF
j_call: TRBJ2-1; clone_size: -; v_call: TRBV7-9; d_call: TRBD2; cdr3_nt: TGTGCCAGCAGCTCGGGACTAGCTGTGCAATGGGAGCAGTTCTTC; cdr3_aa: CASSSGLAVQWEQFF
j_call: TRBJ2-1; clone_size: -; v_call: TRBV28; d_call: -; cdr3_nt: TGTGCCAGCAGTTCACCCATAACGGGAGAGGGTAATGAGCAGTTCTTC; cdr3_aa: CASSSPITGEGNEQFF
j_call: TRBJ2-7; clone_size: -; v_call: TRBV19; d_call: -; cdr3_nt: TGTGCCAGTAGTCCGGACAGCCCCTACGAGCAGTACTTC; cdr3_aa: CASSPDSPYEQYF
j_call: TRBJ1-1; clone_size: -; v_call: TRBV2; d_call: -; cdr3_nt: TGTGCCAGCAAAGTTCCGGGAAACACTGAAGCTTTCTTT; cdr3_aa: CASKVPGNTEAFF
j_call: TRBJ2-2; clone_size: -; v_call: TRBV19; d_call: TRBD1; cdr3_nt: TGTGCCAGCAACAGGGGGGCGATCACCGGGGAGCTGTTTTTT; cdr3_aa: CASNRGAITGELFF
j_call: TRBJ2-7; clone_size: -; v_call: TRBV14; d_call: -; cdr3_nt: TGTGCCAGCAGCCAAGCGAACAGCTTGTCCTACGAGCAGTACTTC; cdr3_aa: CASSQANSLSYEQYF
j_call: TRBJ2-4; clone_size: -; v_call: TRBV7-3; d_call: TRBD2; cdr3_nt: TGTGCCAGCAGCTTACGTCCCGGGACTAGCGGTTTAGCCAAAAACATTCAGTACTTC; cdr3_aa: CASSLRPGTSGLAKNIQYF
j_call: TRBJ2-7; clone_size: -; v_call: TRBV7-2; d_call: -; cdr3_nt: TGTGCCAGCAGCTATGGAGTCTCCTACGAGCAGTACTTC; cdr3_aa: CASSYGVSYEQYF
j_call: TRBJ2-2; clone_size: -; v_call: TRBV7-9; d_call: TRBD2; cdr3_nt: TGTGCCAGCAGCCTACTTACTAGCGGAATCGGGGAGCTGTTTTTT; cdr3_aa: CASSLLTSGIGELFF
j_call: TRBJ1-6; clone_size: -; v_call: TRBV6-2/TRBV6-3; d_call: TRBD1; cdr3_nt: TGTGCCAGCAGTTTCTTCACCCCGGGACAGGGGCGTTCACCCCTCCACTTT; cdr3_aa: CASSFFTPGQGRSPLHF
j_call: TRBJ1-2; clone_size: -; v_call: TRBV3-1/TRBV3-2; d_call: -; cdr3_nt: TGTGCCAGCAGCCGAGGAGGGAATGGCTACACCTTC; cdr3_aa: CASSRGGNGYTF
j_call: TRBJ1-1; clone_size: -; v_call: TRBV11-2; d_call: -; cdr3_nt: TGTGCCAGCAGCTTAGAGGCGGGGTTCCCACCCCCTAACACTGAAGCTTTCTTT; cdr3_aa: CASSLEAGFPPPNTEAFF
j_call: TRBJ1-3; clone_size: -; v_call: TRBV18; d_call: -; cdr3_nt: TGTGCCAGCTCGCCCCCAGGGACTGGAAACACCATATATTTT; cdr3_aa: CASSPPGTGNTIYF
j_call: TRBJ2-7; clone_size: -; v_call: TRBV4-1; d_call: -; cdr3_nt: TGCGCCAGCAGCCAAGATCTGGGGCTCTGGCAGAAGGACGAGCAGTACTTC; cdr3_aa: CASSQDLGLWQKDEQYF
j_call: TRBJ2-2; clone_size: -; v_call: TRBV28; d_call: -; cdr3_nt: TGTGCCAGCGTAGGAGGGGGCGCAAACACCGGGGAGCTGTTTTTT; cdr3_aa: CASVGGGANTGELFF
j_call: TRBJ1-4; clone_size: -; v_call: TRBV7-9; d_call: -; cdr3_nt: TGTGCCAGCAGCTTAGTTTACGGGGAAAAACTGTTTTTT; cdr3_aa: CASSLVYGEKLFF
j_call: TRBJ2-7; clone_size: -; v_call: TRBV4-3; d_call: -; cdr3_nt: TGCGCCAGCAGCCAACGCATGGAAGGCGGCGAGCAGTACTTC; cdr3_aa: CASSQRMEGGEQYF
j_call: TRBJ2-3; clone_size: -; v_call: TRBV5-6; d_call: TRBD1; cdr3_nt: TGTGCCAGCAGCTCCCGACAGGGGAGCACAGATACGCAGTATTTT; cdr3_aa: CASSSRQGSTDTQYF
j_call: TRBJ2-1; clone_size: -; v_call: TRBV6-5; d_call: -; cdr3_nt: TGTGCCAGCAGAAACTCTAATTACAATGAGCAGTTCTTC; cdr3_aa: CASRNSNYNEQFF
j_call: TRBJ2-7; clone_size: -; v_call: TRBV18; d_call: TRBD1; cdr3_nt: TGTGCCAGCTCAAGTGGACAGGGCCACGAGCAGTACTTC; cdr3_aa: CASSSGQGHEQYF
j_call: TRBJ1-1; clone_size: -; v_call: TRBV18; d_call: -; cdr3_nt: TGTGCCAGCGCATTAGCCGGGGCCGGGGGTGAAGCTTTCTTT; cdr3_aa: CASALAGAGGEAFF
j_call: TRBJ1-3; clone_size: -; v_call: TRBV5-1; d_call: -; cdr3_nt: TGCGCCAGCAGGGAGACCCCGGTGAGATCTGGAAACACCATATATTTT; cdr3_aa: CASRETPVRSGNTIYF
j_call: TRBJ1-2; clone_size: -; v_call: TRBV25-1; d_call: -; cdr3_nt: TGTGCCAGCAGTGTGTTCGGGAGCTACACCTTC; cdr3_aa: CASSVFGSYTF
j_call: TRBJ1-1; clone_size: -; v_call: TRBV6-4; d_call: -; cdr3_nt: TGTGCCAGCAGTGAATTCTCGGGGACTGAAGCTTTCTTT; cdr3_aa: CASSEFSGTEAFF
j_call: TRBJ1-4; clone_size: few; v_call: TRBV18; d_call: TRBD1; cdr3_nt: TGTGCCAGCTCACCAGACCGACAGGGGCATGAAAAACTGTTTTTT; cdr3_aa: CASSPDRQGHEKLFF
j_call: TRBJ2-7; clone_size: -; v_call: TRBV5-1; d_call: TRBD2; cdr3_nt: TGCGCCAGCAGCTTTACTAGCGCCAACTCCTACGAGCAGTACTTC; cdr3_aa: CASSFTSANSYEQYF
j_call: TRBJ1-2; clone_size: -; v_call: TRBV3-1/TRBV3-2; d_call: TRBD1; cdr3_nt: TGTGCCAGCAGCCAAGGTACAGGGGAATGGGGCTACACCTTC; cdr3_aa: CASSQGTGEWGYTF